This T cell receptor (beta chain) stems from a study of T cell responses to AZD1222 COVID-19 vaccine. Regarding the study as a whole: White British donors predominated, females outnumbered males, and clonal diversity was possibly underestimated. Epitopes outside B.1.351 and B.1.1.7 mutated regions reportedly drew nearly half of spike TCRs. After the peak T cell response, and only then, were repertoires sampled.

As concerns this clone: Its antigen is not identified.

Germline CDR1 is MNHEY and CDR2 is SMNVEV (reference sequence). CDR3 size: 14 residues. The V and J ends lost 5 bases and 14 bases respectively, with 19 bases between them. Using immunoSEQ multiplex PCR, the repertoire was profiled, and TCRdb retains in-frame clones only, with some absent. The sample has more than 100,000 clones, 85% to 95% seen once; the top ten hold less than 6%. Sequences were derived from peripheral blood, sampled 28 days after the second AZD1222 dose. The chain links TRBV27 to TRBJ1-6, with a weak D call TRBD1 (6 bases). The clonotype originates from an adult who received the AZD1222 COVID-19 vaccine. The CDR3 loop reads CASSPHRARWALHF. The CDR3 nucleotides are TGTGCCAGCAGTCCCCACAGGGCTCGCTGGGCCCTCCACTTT.